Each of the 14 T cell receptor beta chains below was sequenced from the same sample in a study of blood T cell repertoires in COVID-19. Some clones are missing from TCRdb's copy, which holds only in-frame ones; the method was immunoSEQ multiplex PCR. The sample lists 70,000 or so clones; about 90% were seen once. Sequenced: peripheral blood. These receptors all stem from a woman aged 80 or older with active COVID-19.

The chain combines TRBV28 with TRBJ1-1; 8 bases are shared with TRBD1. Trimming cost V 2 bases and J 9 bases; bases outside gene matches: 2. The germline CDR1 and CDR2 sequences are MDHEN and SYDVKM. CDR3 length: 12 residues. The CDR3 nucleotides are TGTGCCAGCAGTTTAAGGACAGGGAAAGCTTTCTTT. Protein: CASSLRTGKAFF.

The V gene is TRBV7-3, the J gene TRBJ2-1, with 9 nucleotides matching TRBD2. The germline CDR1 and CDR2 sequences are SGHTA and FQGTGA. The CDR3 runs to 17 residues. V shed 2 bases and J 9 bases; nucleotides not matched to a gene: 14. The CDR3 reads CASSLYGISGSAGEQFF. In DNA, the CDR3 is TGTGCCAGCAGCTTATATGGGATTAGCGGGAGTGCGGGTGAGCAGTTCTTC.

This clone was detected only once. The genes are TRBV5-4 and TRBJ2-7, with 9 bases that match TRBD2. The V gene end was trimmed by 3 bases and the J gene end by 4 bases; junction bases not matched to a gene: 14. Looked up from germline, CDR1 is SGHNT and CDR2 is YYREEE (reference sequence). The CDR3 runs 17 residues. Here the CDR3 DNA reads TGTGCCAGCAGCTACGCTAGCGGGGCTCAGGTAGTATACGAGCAGTACTTC. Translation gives CASSYASGAQVVYEQYF.

This CDR3 reads CASSSGGRYGYTF. The CDR3 bases are TGTGCCAGCAGTTCAGGGGGCCGCTATGGCTACACCTTC. V gene TRBV28 combines with J gene TRBJ1-2; 8 bases agree with TRBD1. Germline loops: CDR1 MDHEN, CDR2 SYDVKM. With 4 bases clipped from V and 4 bases from J, the junction kept 2 bases outside the gene matches. The CDR3 loop spans 13 amino acids.

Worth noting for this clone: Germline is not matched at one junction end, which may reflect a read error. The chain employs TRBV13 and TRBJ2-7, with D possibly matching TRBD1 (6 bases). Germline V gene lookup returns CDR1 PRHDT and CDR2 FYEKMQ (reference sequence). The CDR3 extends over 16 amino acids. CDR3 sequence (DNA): TGTGCCAGCAGCCAACACAGGGCCCAGACCTCCCACGAGCAGTACTTC. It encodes CASSQHRAQTSHEQYF.

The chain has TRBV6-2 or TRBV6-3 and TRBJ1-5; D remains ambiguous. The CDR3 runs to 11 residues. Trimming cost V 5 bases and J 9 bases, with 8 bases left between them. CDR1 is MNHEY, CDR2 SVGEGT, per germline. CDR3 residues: CASSDPGPQHF. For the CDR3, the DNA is TGTGCCAGCAGTGACCCGGGGCCCCAGCATTTT.

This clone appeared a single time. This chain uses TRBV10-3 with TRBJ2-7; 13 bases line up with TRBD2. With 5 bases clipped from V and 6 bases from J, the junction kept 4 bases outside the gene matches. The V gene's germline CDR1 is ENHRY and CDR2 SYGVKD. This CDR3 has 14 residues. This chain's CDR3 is CAISWTSGSGEQYF. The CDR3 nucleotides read TGTGCCATCAGTTGGACTAGCGGGAGTGGCGAGCAGTACTTC.

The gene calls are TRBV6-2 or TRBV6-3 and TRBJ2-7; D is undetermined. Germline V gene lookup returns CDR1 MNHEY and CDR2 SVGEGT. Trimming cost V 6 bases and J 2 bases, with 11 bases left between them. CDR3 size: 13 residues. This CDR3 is CASSYGQTYEQYF. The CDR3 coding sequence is TGTGCCAGCAGCTATGGGCAGACCTACGAGCAGTACTTC.

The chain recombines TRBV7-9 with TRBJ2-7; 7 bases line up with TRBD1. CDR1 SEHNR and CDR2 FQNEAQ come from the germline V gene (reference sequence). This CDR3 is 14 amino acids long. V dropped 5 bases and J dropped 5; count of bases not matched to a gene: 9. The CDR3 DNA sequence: TGTGCCAGCAGCCTTCAGGGGGAACATCACGAGCAGTACTTC. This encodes CASSLQGEHHEQYF. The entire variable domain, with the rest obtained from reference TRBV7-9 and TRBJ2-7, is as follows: DTGVSQNPRHKITKRGQNVTFRCDPISEHNRLYWYRQTLGQGPEFLTYFQNEAQLEKSRLLSDRFSAERPKGSFSTLEIQRTEQGDSAMYLCASSLQGEHHEQYFGPGTRLTVT.

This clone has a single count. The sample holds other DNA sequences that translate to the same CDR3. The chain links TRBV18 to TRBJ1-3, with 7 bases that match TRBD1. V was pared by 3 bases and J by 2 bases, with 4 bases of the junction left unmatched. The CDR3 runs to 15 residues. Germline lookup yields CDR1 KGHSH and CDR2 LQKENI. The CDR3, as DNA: TGTGCCAGCTCACCGGGGCAGGGGGCTGGAAACACCATATATTTT. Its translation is CASSPGQGAGNTIYF.

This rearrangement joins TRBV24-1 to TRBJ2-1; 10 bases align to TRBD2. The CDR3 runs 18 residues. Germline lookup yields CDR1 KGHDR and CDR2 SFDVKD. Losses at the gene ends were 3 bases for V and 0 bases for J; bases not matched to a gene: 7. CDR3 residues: CATSDRGAGGSSYNEQFF. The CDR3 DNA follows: TGTGCCACCAGTGATCGGGGAGCGGGAGGGTCCTCCTACAATGAGCAGTTCTTC.

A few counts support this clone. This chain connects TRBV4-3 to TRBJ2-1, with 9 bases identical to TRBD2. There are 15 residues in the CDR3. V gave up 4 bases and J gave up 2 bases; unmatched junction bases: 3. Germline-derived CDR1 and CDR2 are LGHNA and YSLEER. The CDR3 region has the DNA TGCGCCAGCAGCCTTCGACTAGCGGCCTACAATGAGCAGTTCTTC. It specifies CASSLRLAAYNEQFF.

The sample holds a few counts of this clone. CDR3 coding DNA: TGTGCCAGCAGCCAAGGGACAGGCTTAAATTGGTTGGACACCATATATTTT. It specifies CASSQGTGLNWLDTIYF. The chain links TRBV4-2 to TRBJ1-3, with 7 nucleotides matching TRBD1. With 1 base clipped from V and 8 bases from J, the junction kept 14 bases outside the gene matches. CDR1 and CDR2 (germline): LGHNA, YNFKEQ. The CDR3 contains 17 residues.

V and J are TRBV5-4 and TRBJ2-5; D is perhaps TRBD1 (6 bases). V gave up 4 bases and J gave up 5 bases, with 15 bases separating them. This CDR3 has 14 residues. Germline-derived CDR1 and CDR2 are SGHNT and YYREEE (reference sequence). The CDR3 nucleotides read TGTGCCAGCAGCAGGGGTCTTCAGGGGGAGACCCAGTACTTC. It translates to CASSRGLQGETQYF.